A few counts support the clone carrying this TCR beta chain. Its antigen is as yet unknown. V was clipped by 6 bases and J by 8 bases; unmatched bases: 6. This CDR3 spans 13 amino acids. Researchers used 5'RACE with constant-segment primers to make TCR alpha and TCR beta cDNA libraries that carry sample barcodes and UMIs. MiXCR, applied by TCRdb to the 5' RACE reads, yields one record per CDR3 protein. The sample gives some 150,000 distinct CDR3 sequences, approximately 25% of which show up once; roughly 24% is in the top ten. This sample was included in a study of T-cell memory formation after mild COVID-19. Study-level findings and limits: SARS-CoV-2 specificity of second-wave clones peaking day 37 was unconfirmed. Pre-infection memory carried some responding clones, suggesting that cross-reactive memory joined.

The clonotype originates from an adult woman who had mild COVID-19 (a few samples of this study predate the infection). Cell type and time point are not known. Material: PBMCs or a T cell subset sorted from them (not recorded which). The V and J genes are TRBV12-3 or TRBV12-4 and TRBJ1-2; 10 nucleotides line up with TRBD1. The DNA for the CDR3 is TGTGCCAGCAGCACGGGACAGGGGTCGGGCTACACCTTC. The encoded protein is CASSTGQGSGYTF.